This T cell receptor beta chain was captured in a study of early T cells in non-severe SARS-CoV-2 infection. This clonotype has only a few counts. The TCR library protocol was used to attach unique molecular identifiers. These identifiers were attached to individual cDNA molecules. MiXCR, run by TCRdb on the 5' RACE reads, gives a single entry per CDR3 protein. This sample has just over 95,000 distinct CDR3 sequences, with approximately 9.9% found just once. V shed 5 bases and J shed 3 bases, with 16 bases lying between them. CDR1 and CDR2 (germline): PRHDT, FYEKMQ (reference sequence). CDR3 size: 15 residues.

The source of this sequence is an adult who was a healthcare worker with PCR-confirmed SARS-CoV-2 infection or an uninfected control (not recorded which). The genes are TRBV13 and TRBJ1-1; D may be TRBD1 (5 bases). The sample consisted of whole blood, taken at baseline. The CDR3 DNA is TGTGCCAGCAGCGCTTTCGAGCGAGGGGACACTGAAGCTTTCTTT. This codes for CASSAFERGDTEAFF.